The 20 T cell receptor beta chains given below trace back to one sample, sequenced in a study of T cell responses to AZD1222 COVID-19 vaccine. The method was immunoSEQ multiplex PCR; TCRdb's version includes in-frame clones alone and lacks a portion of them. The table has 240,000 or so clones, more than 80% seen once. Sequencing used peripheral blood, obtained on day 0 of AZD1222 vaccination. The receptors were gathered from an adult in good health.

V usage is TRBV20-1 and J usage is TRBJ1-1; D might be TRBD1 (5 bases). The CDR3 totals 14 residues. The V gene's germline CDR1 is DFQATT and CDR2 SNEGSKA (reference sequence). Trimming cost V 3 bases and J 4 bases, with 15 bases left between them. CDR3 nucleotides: TGCAGTGCTAGTCGGGGACCGGCGGGCACTGAAGCTTTCTTT. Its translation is CSASRGPAGTEAFF.

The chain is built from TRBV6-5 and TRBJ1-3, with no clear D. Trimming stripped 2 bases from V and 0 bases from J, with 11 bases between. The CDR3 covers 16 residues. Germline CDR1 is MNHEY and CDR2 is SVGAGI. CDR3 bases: TGTGCCAGCAGTTACCAGCGACTGAGCTCTGGAAACACCATATATTTT. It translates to CASSYQRLSSGNTIYF.

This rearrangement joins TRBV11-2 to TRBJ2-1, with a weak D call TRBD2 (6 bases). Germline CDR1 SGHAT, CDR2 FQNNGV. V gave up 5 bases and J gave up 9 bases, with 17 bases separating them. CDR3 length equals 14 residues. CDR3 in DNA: TGTGCCAGCAGCCCCCGGGCTAGCGAAGGTGAGCAGTTCTTC. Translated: CASSPRASEGEQFF.

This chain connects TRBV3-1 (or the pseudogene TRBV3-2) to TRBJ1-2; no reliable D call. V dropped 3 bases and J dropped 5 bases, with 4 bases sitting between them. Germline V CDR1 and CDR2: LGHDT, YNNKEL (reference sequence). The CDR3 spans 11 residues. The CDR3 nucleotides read TGTGCCAGCAGCCAGCAGTATGGCTACACCTTC. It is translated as CASSQQYGYTF.

CDR3: CATSDPGTSTYEQYF. The CDR3, as DNA: TGTGCCACCAGTGATCCCGGGACAAGCACTTACGAGCAGTACTTC. The chain uses TRBV24-1 and TRBJ2-7; a weak D match, TRBD1 (6 bases). The CDR3 consists of 15 residues. The germline V gene encodes CDR1 KGHDR and CDR2 SFDVKD. The V end lost 3 bases, the J end lost 4 bases, and 15 bases lay between the germline ends.

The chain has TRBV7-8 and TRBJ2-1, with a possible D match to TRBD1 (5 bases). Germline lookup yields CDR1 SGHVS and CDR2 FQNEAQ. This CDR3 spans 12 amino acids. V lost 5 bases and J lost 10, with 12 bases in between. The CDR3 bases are TGTGCCAGCAGCCTAAGGGGATTAGAGCAGTTCTTC. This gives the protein CASSLRGLEQFF.

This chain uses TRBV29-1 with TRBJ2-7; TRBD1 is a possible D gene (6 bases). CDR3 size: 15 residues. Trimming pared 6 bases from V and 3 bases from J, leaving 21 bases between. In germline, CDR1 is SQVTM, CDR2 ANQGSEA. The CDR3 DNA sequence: TGCAGCGTCCTCCCGCGGCAGGGGCCCGTCTACGAGCAGTACTTC. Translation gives CSVLPRQGPVYEQYF.

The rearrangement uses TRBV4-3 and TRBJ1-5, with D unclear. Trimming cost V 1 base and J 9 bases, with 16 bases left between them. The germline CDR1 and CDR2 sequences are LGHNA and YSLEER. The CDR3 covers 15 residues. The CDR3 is CASSQGTGGGRPQHF. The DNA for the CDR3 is TGCGCCAGCAGCCAAGGGACGGGCGGAGGTAGGCCCCAGCATTTT.

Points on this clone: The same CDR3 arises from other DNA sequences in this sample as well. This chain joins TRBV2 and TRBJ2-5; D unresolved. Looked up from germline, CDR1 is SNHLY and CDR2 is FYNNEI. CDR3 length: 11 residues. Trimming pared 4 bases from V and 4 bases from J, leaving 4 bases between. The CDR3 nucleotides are TGTGCCAGCAGTGCTGGAGAGACCCAGTACTTC. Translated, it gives CASSAGETQYF.

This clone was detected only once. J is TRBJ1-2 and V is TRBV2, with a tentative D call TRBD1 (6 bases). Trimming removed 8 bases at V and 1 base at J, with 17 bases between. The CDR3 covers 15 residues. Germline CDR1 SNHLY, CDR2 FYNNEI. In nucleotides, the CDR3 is TGTGCCAGCGCGAAGCGGGACACCCGTAACTATGGCTACACCTTC. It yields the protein CASAKRDTRNYGYTF.

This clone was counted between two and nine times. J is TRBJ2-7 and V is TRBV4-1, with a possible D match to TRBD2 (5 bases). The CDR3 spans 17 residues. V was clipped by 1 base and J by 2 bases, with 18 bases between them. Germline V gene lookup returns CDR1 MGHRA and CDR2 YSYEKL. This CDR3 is CASSQAPVGDGAYEQYF. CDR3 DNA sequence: TGCGCCAGCAGCCAAGCGCCCGTTGGTGACGGGGCCTACGAGCAGTACTTC.

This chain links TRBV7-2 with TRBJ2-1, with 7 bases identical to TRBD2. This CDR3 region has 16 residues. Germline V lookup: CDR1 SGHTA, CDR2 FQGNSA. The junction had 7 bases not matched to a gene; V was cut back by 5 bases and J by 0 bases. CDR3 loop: CASSPSSGGSYNEQFF. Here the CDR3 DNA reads TGTGCCAGCAGCCCTTCTAGCGGAGGCTCCTACAATGAGCAGTTCTTC.

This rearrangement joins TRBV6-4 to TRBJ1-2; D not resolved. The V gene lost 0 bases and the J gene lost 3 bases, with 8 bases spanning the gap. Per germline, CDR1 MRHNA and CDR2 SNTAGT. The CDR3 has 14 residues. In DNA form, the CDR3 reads TGTGCCAGCAGTGACTCCCCGAGTGACTATGGCTACACCTTC. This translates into CASSDSPSDYGYTF.

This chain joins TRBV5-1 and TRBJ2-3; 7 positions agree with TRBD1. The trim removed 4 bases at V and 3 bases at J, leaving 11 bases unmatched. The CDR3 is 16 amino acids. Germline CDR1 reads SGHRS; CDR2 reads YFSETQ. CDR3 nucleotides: TGCGCCAGCAGCATAGCAGGGGGAAGGTATACAGATACGCAGTATTTT. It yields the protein CASSIAGGRYTDTQYF. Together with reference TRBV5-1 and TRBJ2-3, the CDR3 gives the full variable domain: KAGVTQTPRYLIKTRGQQVTLSCSPISGHRSVSWYQQTPGQGLQFLFEYFSETQRNKGNFPGRFSGRQFSNSRSEMNVSTLELGDSALYLCASSIAGGRYTDTQYFGPGTRLTVL.

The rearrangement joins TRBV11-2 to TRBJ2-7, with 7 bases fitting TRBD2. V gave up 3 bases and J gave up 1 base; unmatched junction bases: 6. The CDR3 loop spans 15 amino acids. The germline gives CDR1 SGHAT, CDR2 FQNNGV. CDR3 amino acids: CASSLKSGKSYEQYF. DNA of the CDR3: TGTGCCAGCAGCTTGAAAAGCGGGAAGTCCTACGAGCAGTACTTC.

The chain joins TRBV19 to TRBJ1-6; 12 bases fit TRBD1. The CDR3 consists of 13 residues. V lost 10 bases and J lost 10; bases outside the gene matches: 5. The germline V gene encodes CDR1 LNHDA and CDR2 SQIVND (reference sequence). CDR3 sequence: CATRDRGPSPLHF. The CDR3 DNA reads TGTGCCACTCGGGACAGGGGGCCGTCACCCCTCCACTTT.

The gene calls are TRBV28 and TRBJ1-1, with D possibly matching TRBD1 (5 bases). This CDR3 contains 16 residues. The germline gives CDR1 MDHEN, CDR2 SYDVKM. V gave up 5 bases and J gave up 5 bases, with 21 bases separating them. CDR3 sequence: CASSPPVGHGGTEAFF. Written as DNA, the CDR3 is TGTGCCAGCAGTCCCCCTGTGGGCCACGGGGGAACTGAAGCTTTCTTT.

The CDR3 DNA reads TGTGCCAGCAGTATCCCATTGGCCCACAAGAGAACCCAGTACTTC. The encoded protein is CASSIPLAHKRTQYF. The chain uses TRBV28 and TRBJ2-5; D remains ambiguous. This CDR3 has 15 residues. The ends were cut back, 5 bases at V and 8 bases at J, with 21 bases in the middle. CDR1 is MDHEN, CDR2 SYDVKM, per germline.

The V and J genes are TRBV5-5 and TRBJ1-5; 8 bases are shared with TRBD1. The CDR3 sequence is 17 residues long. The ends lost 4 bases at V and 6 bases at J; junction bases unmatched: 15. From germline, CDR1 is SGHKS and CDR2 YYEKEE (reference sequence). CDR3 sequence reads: CASSPGQGRLSGQPQHF. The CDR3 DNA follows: TGTGCCAGCAGCCCCGGACAGGGAAGATTATCAGGTCAGCCCCAGCATTTT.

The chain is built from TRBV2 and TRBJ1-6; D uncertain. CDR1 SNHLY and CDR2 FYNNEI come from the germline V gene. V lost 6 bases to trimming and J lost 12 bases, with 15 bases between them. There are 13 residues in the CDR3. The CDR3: CASRSDPFVPLHF. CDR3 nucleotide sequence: TGTGCCAGCAGGAGCGACCCGTTCGTACCCCTCCACTTT.